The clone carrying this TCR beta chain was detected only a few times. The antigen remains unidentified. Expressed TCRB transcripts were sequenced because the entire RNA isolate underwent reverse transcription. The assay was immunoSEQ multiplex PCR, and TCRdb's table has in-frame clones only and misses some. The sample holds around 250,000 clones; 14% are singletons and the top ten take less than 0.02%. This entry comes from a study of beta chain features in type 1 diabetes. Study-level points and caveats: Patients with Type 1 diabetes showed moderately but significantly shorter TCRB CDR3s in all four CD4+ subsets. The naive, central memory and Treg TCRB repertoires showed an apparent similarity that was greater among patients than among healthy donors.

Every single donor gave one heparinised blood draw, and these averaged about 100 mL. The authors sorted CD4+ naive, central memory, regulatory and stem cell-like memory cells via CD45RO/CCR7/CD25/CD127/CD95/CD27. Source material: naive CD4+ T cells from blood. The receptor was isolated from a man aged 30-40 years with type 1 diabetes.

CDR3 nucleotide sequence: TGTGCCAGCAGCTCGGTTGCTTCTAACTATGGCTACACCTTC. Protein product: CASSSVASNYGYTF. The chain uses TRBV7-8 and TRBJ1-2; no firm D call. V lost 4 bases, J lost 0 bases, and 9 bases lay in between. CDR3 length equals 14 residues. In germline, CDR1 is SGHVS, CDR2 FQNEAQ.